This TCR beta chain was observed in a study of CD8+ T cells in alopecia areata. Study outcomes and limitations: Many of the expanded lesional clones endured in scalp and blood while on tofacitinib. Lesional scalp exceeded normal scalp in clonality, especially in alopecia totalis/universalis. Sharing of TCR sequences between patients (possibly for HLA-related reasons) was less clear than in mice.

Trimming cost V 4 bases and J 0 bases, with 10 bases left between them. This CDR3 is 15 amino acids long. Germline V gene data show CDR1 as SNHLY and CDR2 as FYNNEI. RNA, once extracted, was reverse transcribed into cDNA for use as the sequencing template. Data came from immunoSEQ multiplex PCR; TCRdb stores just in-frame clones and leaves some out. The sample contains about 100,000 clones, just under 60% of which appear only once. Treatment specified: oral pan-JAK inhibitor, 5-10 mg twice daily. On this clone itself: What it binds is unknown.

This TCR was sampled from a human donor with alopecia areata. The starting material was CD8+ T cells sorted from blood, obtained at approximately week 60, from a patient treated with tofacitinib. The chain couples TRBV2 to TRBJ1-5; D not resolved. The CDR3 DNA sequence: TGTGCCAGCAGTGTTAGAGTTTATAGCAATCAGCCCCAGCATTTT. Protein sequence: CASSVRVYSNQPQHF.